These 14 T cell receptor beta chains originate from one sample sequenced in a study of blood T cell repertoires in COVID-19. Clones were sequenced by immunoSEQ multiplex PCR, and TCRdb holds only the in-frame ones, with some missing. The sample has approximately 140,000 clones; approximately 81% are singletons. Sample: peripheral blood. The source of these receptors is a human donor in a cohort sampled during active COVID-19.

This chain joins TRBV9 and TRBJ2-3, with D possibly being TRBD1 (6 bases). CDR1 is SGDLS, CDR2 YYNGEE, per germline. With 3 bases removed from V and 5 bases from J, the gap between germline ends came to 13 bases. The CDR3 totals 14 residues. This CDR3 is CASSEGTIRDTQYF. Written as DNA, the CDR3 is TGTGCCAGCAGCGAGGGGACAATAAGAGATACGCAGTATTTT.

The gene calls are TRBV5-4 and TRBJ1-2, with 10 bases lining up with TRBD1. The length of the CDR3 is 16 residues. CDR1 is SGHNT, CDR2 YYREEE, per germline (reference sequence). V shed 2 bases and J 6 bases; nucleotides not matched to a gene: 10. The CDR3 is CASSFDPSGTGDGYTF. The CDR3 region has the DNA TGTGCCAGCAGCTTCGATCCCTCCGGGACAGGGGATGGCTACACCTTC.

V usage is TRBV7-2 and J usage is TRBJ2-2, with 10 bases that match TRBD2. The germline CDR1 and CDR2 sequences are SGHTA and FQGNSA. CDR3 length equals 15 residues. Trimming at V came to 5 bases and at J to 6 bases, leaving 6 bases not matched to a gene. The CDR3 spells CASSQRGGGAGELFF. The CDR3 DNA reads TGTGCCAGCAGCCAGCGGGGGGGTGGCGCCGGGGAGCTGTTTTTT.

The V and J genes are TRBV28 and TRBJ1-2, with TRBD1 as a possible D gene (5 bases). Germline assignment: CDR1 MDHEN and CDR2 SYDVKM. This CDR3 comprises 14 residues. V shed 2 bases and J shed 4 bases, with 11 bases lying between them. CDR3 amino acids: CASSLDGQVYGYTF. The CDR3 DNA is TGTGCCAGCAGTTTAGATGGACAAGTCTATGGCTACACCTTC.

This rearrangement joins TRBV4-2 to TRBJ1-1; the match to TRBD1 covers 8 bases. V lost 4 bases, J lost 1 base, and 5 bases stayed unmatched. The CDR3 is 15 amino acids. Germline lookup yields CDR1 LGHNA and CDR2 YNFKEQ. CDR3 in DNA: TGTGCCAGCAGCCTGAAGACAGGGGAGAACACTGAAGCTTTCTTT. Its translation: CASSLKTGENTEAFF.

The V gene is TRBV29-1, the J gene TRBJ1-6; 7 positions agree with TRBD1. With 6 bases clipped from V and 7 bases from J, the junction kept 9 bases outside the gene matches. This CDR3 region has 14 residues. The V gene's germline CDR1 is SQVTM and CDR2 ANQGSEA. DNA of the CDR3: TGCAGCGTCCTGTTGACAGGGAGGAATTCACCCCTCCACTTT. The encoded protein is CSVLLTGRNSPLHF.

V is TRBV18 and J is TRBJ2-7; D is perhaps TRBD1 (6 bases). Germline CDR1 is KGHSH and CDR2 is LQKENI. V was pared by 3 bases and J by 1 base, with 13 bases between. The CDR3 spans 15 residues. CDR3 nucleotide sequence: TGTGCCAGCTCACCGGGGGAAACAGGGTCCTACGAGCAGTACTTC. It yields the protein CASSPGETGSYEQYF.

The chain is built from TRBV6-1 and TRBJ1-5, with D possibly TRBD1 on 6 matching bases. Between the trimmed V and J ends, which lost 3 bases and 6 bases, there was a span of 12 bases. The V gene's germline CDR1 is MNHNS and CDR2 SASEGT. The CDR3 is made up of 14 amino acids. This chain's CDR3 is CASSDGTYSQPQHF. The CDR3 DNA follows: TGTGCCAGCAGTGATGGGACATATAGTCAGCCCCAGCATTTT.

The rearrangement joins TRBV10-3 to TRBJ1-6; 9 bases are shared with TRBD1. V trimming: 6 bases; J trimming: 6 bases; junction bases outside the gene matches: 3. This CDR3 has 14 residues. Germline lookup yields CDR1 ENHRY and CDR2 SYGVKD. The CDR3 protein is CAIRGTGRNSPLHF. CDR3 coding DNA: TGTGCCATCAGGGGGACAGGGCGTAATTCACCCCTCCACTTT.

V is TRBV6-6 and J is TRBJ1-4, with a weak D call TRBD1 (5 bases). This CDR3 is built from 15 residues. The germline V gene encodes CDR1 MNHNY and CDR2 SVGAGI (reference sequence). V shed 6 bases and J shed 8 bases, with 19 bases lying between them. The CDR3 protein is CASRALGGSREKLFF. CDR3 DNA sequence: TGTGCCAGCAGAGCCCTGGGGGGGTCCAGGGAAAAACTGTTTTTT.

This clone was seen only a few times. J is TRBJ1-2 and V is TRBV6-4; tentatively, D is TRBD1 (5 bases). The CDR3 spans 11 residues. In germline, CDR1 is MRHNA, CDR2 SNTAGT. CDR3 protein: CPPPRANGYTF. The CDR3 region has the DNA TGTCCCCCTCCCAGGGCGAATGGCTACACCTTC.

The rearrangement joins TRBV30 to TRBJ2-5; D is possibly TRBD2 (5 bases). V lost 5 bases and J lost 7, with 17 bases in between. Germline V gene sequence: CDR1 GTSNPN, CDR2 SVGIG (reference sequence). The CDR3 totals 13 residues. The CDR3 reads CAWVVAAAGTQYF. For the CDR3, the DNA is TGTGCCTGGGTCGTGGCGGCGGCGGGGACCCAGTACTTC.

The chain uses TRBV3-1 (or the pseudogene TRBV3-2) and TRBJ1-3, with 8 bases matching TRBD1. CDR3 size: 17 residues. J gave up 4 bases and V 5 bases, and 13 bases lay outside the gene matches. Germline V gives CDR1 LGHDT, CDR2 YNNKEL (reference sequence). CDR3 sequence (DNA): TGTGCCAGCAGCGCCGAAACTTCAGGGGGCTACGGAAACACCATATATTTT. This sequence encodes CASSAETSGGYGNTIYF.

CDR3: CASSAGWPNTEAFF. The DNA for the CDR3 is TGTGCCAGCAGCGCCGGGTGGCCGAACACTGAAGCTTTCTTT. The chain is built from TRBV9 and TRBJ1-1; no definite D call. Trimming left V 3 bases short and J 1 base short, with 10 bases between. CDR1 is SGDLS, CDR2 YYNGEE, per germline. This CDR3 contains 14 residues.